This T cell receptor beta chain is drawn from a study of tissue T cells after allogeneic stem cell transplantation. Study-level findings and limits: Across patients, clones rarely overlapped, yet motif clusters were shared tissue-specifically.

A remark on this clone: Its antigen is still unknown. Each gene name is a mouse one. The read falls 1 residue short of the CDR3 end, and the missing part is taken from the germline J gene.

There are 13 residues in the CDR3. V was pared by 1 base and J by 4 bases, with 5 bases between. Germline V lookup: CDR1 LGHNA, CDR2 YSYQKL. Using immunoSEQ multiplex PCR, the repertoire was profiled, and TCRdb retains in-frame clones only, with some absent. The sample gives under 25,000 clones, 72% of which show up once; more than 0.65% is in the top ten. This clonotype was sampled from a female BALB/c mouse in good health. This mouse strain has H2-d as its MHC haplotype. This rearrangement joins TRBV2 to TRBJ2-1; no definite D call. The sequencing sample was made of spleen. The sequenced part of the CDR3 DNA is TGTGCCAGCAGCCAAGGGCAATATGCTGAGCAGTTC. This codes for CASSQGQYAEQF. The CDR3 reads in full as CASSQGQYAEQFF.